Below are 8 T cell receptor beta chains sequenced from a single sample in a study of T cell clusters in autoimmune cytopenias. TRB amplification used approximately 250 ng of peripheral blood genomic DNA. TRB rearrangements were amplified by touch-down multiplex PCR with mixed TRB-A/B primers. TCRdb re-called the multiplex PCR reads; every CDR3 protein appears as one record, without DNA. Its listing shows about 3,900 distinct CDR3 sequences. Sequenced material: peripheral blood. The receptors were sampled from a human donor with an autoimmune cytopenia or autoimmune hepatitis (not recorded which).

This clonotype shows up as medium-sized by frequency. This sequence joins TRBV29-1 and TRBJ1-2; TCRdb names TRBD1, which stays unverified in the absence of DNA. The CDR3 is made up of 11 amino acids. The germline V gene has CDR1 SQVTM and CDR2 ANQGSEA. CDR3 sequence: CSGGDRLGYTF.

This clonotype shows up as medium-sized by frequency. The V gene is TRBV6-5, the J gene TRBJ1-5; the D call of TRBD1 rests on TCRdb alone, since no DNA is present to check it. The germline V gene encodes CDR1 MNHEY and CDR2 SVGAGI. This CDR3 is 12 amino acids long. The CDR3 protein is CATFTGDQPQHF.

This clonotype counts as medium-sized by frequency. This chain joins TRBV12-3 or TRBV12-4 and TRBJ2-7; absent DNA, TCRdb's TRBD2 call cannot be checked. The CDR3 length is 13 residues. The CDR3 sequence: CASSQGPTGEQYF.

In terms of frequency, this clonotype is medium-sized. This chain connects TRBV6-5 to TRBJ1-2; TCRdb reports TRBD1, a call that lacks DNA to check it against. The CDR3 covers 12 residues. Germline V gene lookup returns CDR1 MNHEY and CDR2 SVGAGI. CDR3 in amino acids: CASRGDLYGYTF.

This clonotype ranks as medium-sized (0.01 to 0.1%) in terms of frequency. The genes are TRBV7-2 and TRBJ2-5; absent DNA, TCRdb's TRBD1 call cannot be checked. The CDR3 is 16 amino acids. Germline values: CDR1 SGHTA, CDR2 FQGNSA. The CDR3 sequence: CASSSLGTVAGETQYF.

CDR3 amino acids: CASSYGRTTSYEQYF. The V and J genes are TRBV7-9 and TRBJ2-7. Germline V gene lookup returns CDR1 SEHNR and CDR2 FQNEAQ (reference sequence). The CDR3 is 15 residues long.

The chain links TRBV6-6 to TRBJ1-1; as DNA is missing, the TRBD1 call by TCRdb cannot be tested. The CDR3 length is 13 residues. Germline CDR1 MNHNY, CDR2 SVGAGI (reference sequence). CDR3 residues: CASTFEVTGWAFF.

This clonotype is deemed medium-sized by its frequency. This chain joins TRBV6-5 and TRBJ1-5. Per germline, CDR1 MNHEY and CDR2 SVGAGI. This CDR3 contains 13 residues. The CDR3: CASSPYSNQPQHF.